The T cell receptor (beta chain) under discussion was sequenced for a study of CD8+CD57+ T cells in acquired aplastic anemia. Study in general: CD4+ and CD8+ cells, once sorted, gave DNA averaging about 3.4 ug.

The V gene lost 5 bases and the J gene lost 2 bases, with 9 bases spanning the gap. The CDR3 spans 13 residues. Germline loops: CDR1 LNHDA, CDR2 SQIVND (reference sequence). Only patients with CD8+CD57+ cell expansion on flow cytometry were chosen for sequencing. The enrolled patients all had severe acquired aplastic anemia. About this clonotype itself: Its matching antigen is unknown.

Findings and caveats of the study: Patients and controls were found to share 25 to 30 CD8+ CDR3 sequences. Patients were compared with controls for CD8+ Simpson's diversity, and no significant difference emerged.

Genomic DNA served as template for TCR beta VDJ and CDR3 profiling. One entry per CDR3 protein results from TCRdb running MiXCR on the reads. The table has 150,000 to 200,000 distinct CDR3 sequences, less than 50% seen once. The TCR sequence derives from a human donor with aplastic anemia. The chain employs TRBV19 and TRBJ1-2, with TRBD1 as a possible D gene (5 bases). Specimen: sorted CD4+, CD8+, or CD8+CD57+ T cells (not recorded which) from PBMCs. The chain's CDR3 is CASSLRQNYGYTF. CDR3 bases: TGTGCCAGTAGTCTAAGACAGAACTATGGCTACACCTTC.